The present TCR beta chain was sequenced within a study of T cell responses to AZD1222 COVID-19 vaccine. Whole-study results and caveats: Compared with day 0, the breadth and depth of the Spike-specific TCR repertoire rose significantly after two doses of AZD1222. Only a handful of AZD1222 recipients, more than 5 in all, had baseline seropositivity.

This clone was seen just once. The target antigen is unknown. V was clipped by 3 bases and J by 3 bases, with 8 bases between them. This CDR3 spans 13 amino acids. Germline V gene data show CDR1 as ENHRY and CDR2 as SYGVKD. Clones were read by immunoSEQ multiplex PCR, and TCRdb kept only the in-frame ones, dropping some. In the table there are some 130,000 clones, over 75% of which are singletons. Here the sequenced sample was peripheral blood, taken on day 0 of AZD1222 vaccination. The clonotype comes from an adult in good health. The V and J genes are TRBV10-3 and TRBJ1-1; no definite D call. In DNA, the CDR3 is TGTGCCATCAGTGACAGTGGGTACACTGAAGCTTTCTTT. Translation: CAISDSGYTEAFF.